These T cell receptor beta chains were read from a single sample in a study of tumor-infiltrating lymphocytes in primary liver carcinoma. TCRdb fed the multiplex PCR reads into MiXCR, producing one record per CDR3 protein. Of over 250,000 distinct CDR3 sequences in the sample, 58% are singletons; the top ten hold about a sixth. Sequencing was performed on peripheral blood. All receptors come from a woman in her twenties or thirties with primary liver carcinoma and hepatitis B virus infection. Each CDR3 is given with its conserved first and last residue. Fields, in order: clone size, V gene, D gene, J gene, CDR3 DNA, CDR3 protein. A D gene is named only where the DNA matches it firmly. Part of the rows lack a size; the others show once, few, many or a class for expanded clones.

clone_size: .
v_call: TRBV4-1
d_call: .
j_call: TRBJ2-3
cdr3_nt: TGCGCCAGCAGCCAAGCCCAGGGTAGCACAGATACGCAGTATTTT
cdr3_aa: CASSQAQGSTDTQYF

clone_size: .
v_call: TRBV14
d_call: .
j_call: TRBJ2-2
cdr3_nt: TGTGCCAGCAGCCAGGGTTGGGGGACCGGGGAGCTGTTTTTT
cdr3_aa: CASSQGWGTGELFF

clone_size: .
v_call: TRBV30
d_call: .
j_call: TRBJ1-1
cdr3_nt: TGTGCCTGGACGCAGCAGGAGAACACTGAAGCTTCCTTT
cdr3_aa: CAWTQQENTEASF

clone_size: .
v_call: TRBV19
d_call: .
j_call: TRBJ2-2
cdr3_nt: TGTGCCAGTAGTATCGATTCGGGGACACAAAACACCGGGGAGCTGTTTTTT
cdr3_aa: CASSIDSGTQNTGELFF

clone_size: .
v_call: TRBV7-9
d_call: .
j_call: TRBJ1-1
cdr3_nt: TGTACCAGCAGCTTAAGGACCAGTGAAGCTTTCTTT
cdr3_aa: CTSSLRTSEAFF

clone_size: many
v_call: TRBV11-3
d_call: TRBD2
j_call: TRBJ2-7
cdr3_nt: TGTGCCAGCAGCATAACTAGCGGATCCTACGAGCAGTACTTC
cdr3_aa: CASSITSGSYEQYF

clone_size: once
v_call: TRBV5-6
d_call: .
j_call: TRBJ2-2
cdr3_nt: TGTGCCAGCTTGGCACCCAGAGTCACCGGGGAGCTGTTTTTT
cdr3_aa: CASLAPRVTGELFF

clone_size: once
v_call: TRBV5-4
d_call: .
j_call: TRBJ2-7
cdr3_nt: TGTGCCGTACAAGGGGGTTCCCTATCCACCTACGAGCAGTACTTC
cdr3_aa: CAVQGGSLSTYEQYF

clone_size: .
v_call: TRBV11-3
d_call: .
j_call: TRBJ2-3
cdr3_nt: TGTACCAGCAACTCCGTACGAGATACGCAGTATTTT
cdr3_aa: CTSNSVRDTQYF

clone_size: .
v_call: TRBV7-8
d_call: TRBD1
j_call: TRBJ2-3
cdr3_nt: TGTGCCAGCAGCTTAAGGGGGCGCGAAGATACGCAGTATTTT
cdr3_aa: CASSLRGREDTQYF

clone_size: .
v_call: TRBV6-1
d_call: .
j_call: TRBJ2-7
cdr3_nt: TGTGCTAGCAGTTACCCGCTGACAGTTTCCTGCGAGCAGTACTTC
cdr3_aa: CASSYPLTVSCEQYF

clone_size: few
v_call: TRBV12-3/TRBV12-4
d_call: TRBD1
j_call: TRBJ2-7
cdr3_nt: TGTGCCAGCAGGATCCCCCACACGTGGACAGGCCCCTACGGGCAGTACTTC
cdr3_aa: CASRIPHTWTGPYGQYF

clone_size: .
v_call: TRBV7-9
d_call: TRBD1
j_call: TRBJ2-7
cdr3_nt: TGTGTCAGCAGCTTAGCCCCCTACCGGACAGGGTTATCCTACGAGCAGTACTTC
cdr3_aa: CVSSLAPYRTGLSYEQYF

clone_size: many
v_call: TRBV29-1
d_call: .
j_call: TRBJ1-1
cdr3_nt: TGCAGCGTCGCAGACGACGCCGCCCTGAACACTGAAGCTTTCTTT
cdr3_aa: CSVADDAALNTEAFF

clone_size: .
v_call: TRBV7-8
d_call: .
j_call: TRBJ1-3
cdr3_nt: TGTGCCAGCGGCTTAGACCGAAACACCATATATTTT
cdr3_aa: CASGLDRNTIYF

clone_size: many
v_call: TRBV5-4
d_call: .
j_call: TRBJ2-1
cdr3_nt: TGTGCCAGCAGCTTAGATCGGGGTGAGCAGTTCTTC
cdr3_aa: CASSLDRGEQFF

clone_size: many
v_call: TRBV29-1
d_call: .
j_call: TRBJ2-2
cdr3_nt: TGCAGCGTCGCCGGGACGCAGAGGGCCGGGGAGCTGTTTTTT
cdr3_aa: CSVAGTQRAGELFF

clone_size: .
v_call: TRBV6-6
d_call: TRBD1
j_call: TRBJ1-6
cdr3_nt: TGTGCCAGCAATACAGGGGGGGTTTCACCCCTCCACTTT
cdr3_aa: CASNTGGVSPLHF

clone_size: many
v_call: TRBV6-5
d_call: .
j_call: TRBJ2-2
cdr3_nt: TGTGCCTCCTACACCGGGGCGAACACCGGGGAGCTGTTTTTT
cdr3_aa: CASYTGANTGELFF

clone_size: .
v_call: TRBV28
d_call: .
j_call: TRBJ1-2
cdr3_nt: TGTGCCAGCAGTCTGATGGCCTATGGCTACACCTTC
cdr3_aa: CASSLMAYGYTF

clone_size: .
v_call: TRBV7-9
d_call: TRBD1
j_call: TRBJ2-3
cdr3_nt: TGTGCCAGCACCTCCCCGGACAGGGGATACTTAGATACGCAGTATTTT
cdr3_aa: CASTSPDRGYLDTQYF

clone_size: many
v_call: TRBV5-4
d_call: TRBD1
j_call: TRBJ1-1
cdr3_nt: TGTGCCAGCAGCACCGGGACAGTAAACACTGAAGCTTTCTTT
cdr3_aa: CASSTGTVNTEAFF

clone_size: many
v_call: TRBV6-6
d_call: .
j_call: TRBJ2-7
cdr3_nt: TGTGCCAGCAGCCCCACCCCCTATGGCGAGCAGTACTTC
cdr3_aa: CASSPTPYGEQYF

clone_size: .
v_call: TRBV5-1
d_call: TRBD2
j_call: TRBJ2-3
cdr3_nt: TGCGCCAGCAGCCTCGGGTCGGGACTATCCACAGATACGCAGTATTTT
cdr3_aa: CASSLGSGLSTDTQYF

clone_size: .
v_call: TRBV7-9
d_call: .
j_call: TRBJ1-2
cdr3_nt: TGTGCCAGCAGTTTAGCGCCCGCACCGTATGGCTACACCTTC
cdr3_aa: CASSLAPAPYGYTF

clone_size: .
v_call: TRBV11-2
d_call: .
j_call: TRBJ2-7
cdr3_nt: TGTGCCGGCAACTCTAACAGGAACTCCTACGAGCAGTACTTC
cdr3_aa: CAGNSNRNSYEQYF

clone_size: few
v_call: TRBV5-8
d_call: .
j_call: TRBJ1-2
cdr3_nt: TGTGCCAGCAGCAGTTCGCAGCACTATGGCTACACCTTC
cdr3_aa: CASSSSQHYGYTF

clone_size: .
v_call: TRBV25-1
d_call: TRBD1
j_call: TRBJ1-2
cdr3_nt: TGTGCCAGGAGTGAATCCGACAGGGGTAATGGCTACACCTTC
cdr3_aa: CARSESDRGNGYTF

clone_size: few
v_call: TRBV28
d_call: .
j_call: TRBJ2-7
cdr3_nt: TGTGCCAGCAGAAATTCAGCCTCCTACGAGCAGTACTTC
cdr3_aa: CASRNSASYEQYF

clone_size: .
v_call: TRBV5-1
d_call: TRBD1
j_call: TRBJ1-5
cdr3_nt: TGCGCCAGCAGCTTGGGGACCGGGACAGGTGGCCAGCCCCAGCATTTT
cdr3_aa: CASSLGTGTGGQPQHF

clone_size: once
v_call: TRBV13
d_call: .
j_call: TRBJ2-3
cdr3_nt: TGTGCCAGCAACGTCCCGGGACTTAAATACACAGATACGCAGTATTTT
cdr3_aa: CASNVPGLKYTDTQYF

clone_size: .
v_call: TRBV12-3/TRBV12-4
d_call: .
j_call: TRBJ1-1
cdr3_nt: TGTGCCAGGAGTTTAGCCGGGTCTGGCACTGAAGCTTTCTTT
cdr3_aa: CARSLAGSGTEAFF

clone_size: many
v_call: TRBV11-2
d_call: .
j_call: TRBJ2-4
cdr3_nt: TGTGCCAGCAGCTTAGGACCAACGGCAAACATTCAGTACTTC
cdr3_aa: CASSLGPTANIQYF

clone_size: many
v_call: TRBV11-2
d_call: .
j_call: TRBJ1-2
cdr3_nt: TGTGCCAGCAGCATCCCCGGGGGGGGCTATGGCTACACCTTC
cdr3_aa: CASSIPGGGYGYTF

clone_size: once
v_call: TRBV2
d_call: .
j_call: TRBJ2-3
cdr3_nt: TGTGCCAGCCGCGACGCTCGGCGTCCCACGCAGTATTTT
cdr3_aa: CASRDARRPTQYF

clone_size: many
v_call: TRBV12-3/TRBV12-4
d_call: .
j_call: TRBJ2-1
cdr3_nt: TGTGCCAGCAGTTGGGGGGATGAGGTCGATGAGCAGTTCTTC
cdr3_aa: CASSWGDEVDEQFF